This TCR beta chain is drawn from a study of T cell responses to AZD1222 COVID-19 vaccine. V dropped 3 bases and J dropped 2; count of bases not matched to a gene: 7. Germline V gives CDR1 MNHEY, CDR2 SMNVEV (reference sequence). The CDR3 sequence is 18 residues long. Sequenced by immunoSEQ multiplex PCR; TCRdb stores in-frame clones only, minus some. The profile covers about 99,000 clones, with 70% to 90% appearing a single time and 2.8% taken by the ten largest. Sequences were derived from peripheral blood, sampled on day 0 of AZD1222 vaccination. The sequence was obtained from an adult in good health. This chain links TRBV27 with TRBJ2-6; 10 bases map to TRBD2. In nucleotides, the CDR3 is TGTGCCAGCAGTTTTTCCGGACTAGCGGTAACTGGGGCCAACGTCCTGACTTTC. Translation gives CASSFSGLAVTGANVLTF.